Listed below are T cell receptor beta chains from one sample, sequenced in a study of blood T cells in healthy people across ages. In TCRdb, the 5' RACE reads were re-called with MiXCR into one record per CDR3 protein. Of roughly 1,800,000 distinct CDR3 sequences in the sample, about 50% are singletons; the top ten hold 2% to 2.5%. Sequencing input: blood. The origin of the receptors is a woman aged 40 to 49 in good health. Both conserved end residues are part of each CDR3. D genes are given only for firm matches. The size field is filled for only some rows; it gives once, few, many or a size class.

V gene	J gene	D gene	clone size	CDR3 DNA	CDR3 protein
TRBV3-1	TRBJ2-7	TRBD1	-	TGTGCCAGCAGCCGCGGACAGGACACCGACGAGCAGTACTTC	CASSRGQDTDEQYF
TRBV20-1	TRBJ2-7	-	-	TGCAGTGCTAGACTACTTGGGTCCCCCAACCATTACGAGCAGTACTTC	CSARLLGSPNHYEQYF
TRBV27	TRBJ1-4	TRBD1	-	TGTGCCAGCAGTTTCCTCGGACAGGGGAATGAAAAACTGTTTTTT	CASSFLGQGNEKLFF
TRBV7-6	TRBJ2-7	-	-	TGTGCCAGCAGCCACAGGAATCCTAGCGAGCAGTACTTC	CASSHRNPSEQYF
TRBV29-1	TRBJ2-3	TRBD2	few	TGCAGCGTTGACGGAGCGGGGGGATTCACAGATACGCAGTATTTT	CSVDGAGGFTDTQYF
TRBV7-2	TRBJ2-1	TRBD2	-	TGTGCCAGCAGCTTACTAGCGGGGGAGAGTGAGCAGTTCTTC	CASSLLAGESEQFF
TRBV7-2	TRBJ2-6	-	-	TGTGCCAGCAGCTTAGTGGTGGATGGCTCTGGGGCCAACGTCCTGACTTTC	CASSLVVDGSGANVLTF
TRBV4-2	TRBJ1-2	TRBD1	few	TGTGCCAGCAGCCAAGGGGGGGGTACAGGGGGCGCGGTCCGTGGCTACACCTTC	CASSQGGGTGGAVRGYTF
TRBV11-1	TRBJ2-7	TRBD2	-	TGTGCCAGCAGCCCTGTGGTAGCGGGAGTTTCCGAGCAGTACTTC	CASSPVVAGVSEQYF
TRBV6-2/TRBV6-3	TRBJ1-6	-	few	TGTGCCAGCAGTTACCGACAGATGAGCTCCTATAATTCACCCCTCCACTTT	CASSYRQMSSYNSPLHF
TRBV10-3	TRBJ2-7	TRBD1	-	TGTGCCATCAGTGACAGCGGACAGGGGACTCCCGAGCAGTACTTC	CAISDSGQGTPEQYF
TRBV20-1	TRBJ1-6	TRBD1	-	TGCAGTGCCAGAGCCCCCGGGACAGCGCCATATAATTCACCCCTCCACTTT	CSARAPGTAPYNSPLHF
TRBV7-9	TRBJ2-1	-	many	TGTGCCAGCAGCCCTTTTTACAATGAGCAGTTCTTC	CASSPFYNEQFF
TRBV10-3	TRBJ2-7	TRBD1	-	TGTGCCATCAGCCCAACTGGGACAGGGGGATTGAATGAGCAGTACTTC	CAISPTGTGGLNEQYF
TRBV12-3/TRBV12-4	TRBJ1-1	-	-	TGTGCCAGCAGCCACGGGACGGGGAACACTGAAGCTTTCTTT	CASSHGTGNTEAFF
TRBV28	TRBJ2-3	TRBD2	few	TGTGCCAGCAGCCTTCTAGCGGGGACATATACGCAGTATTTT	CASSLLAGTYTQYF
TRBV28	TRBJ2-4	-	few	TGTGCCAGCAGTTTATATCCAGACAACATTCAGTACTTC	CASSLYPDNIQYF
TRBV4-2	TRBJ2-7	-	once	TGTGCCAGCAGCCACGCTGACTGGGGATCCTACGAGCAGTACTTC	CASSHADWGSYEQYF
TRBV20-1	TRBJ2-1	TRBD2	-	TGCAGTGCTCCCGGGACTAGCGGACAAAAGGGGCAGTTCTTC	CSAPGTSGQKGQFF
TRBV5-1	TRBJ2-7	-	few	TGCGCCAGCAGCGAAAGCTCTTCGGCGGTAATGTACTTC	CASSESSSAVMYF
TRBV6-5	TRBJ2-7	-	-	TGTGCCAGCAAATTGGTGGGGGCCGCCTACGAGCAGTACTTC	CASKLVGAAYEQYF
TRBV3-1	TRBJ2-5	TRBD2	-	TGTGCCAGCAGCCGCGTACGCGGGGGCCAAGAGACCCAGTACTTC	CASSRVRGGQETQYF
TRBV6-2/TRBV6-3	TRBJ1-4	-	-	TGTGCCAGCAGTCGGACGGTGATTAATGAAAAACTGTTTTTT	CASSRTVINEKLFF
TRBV12-3/TRBV12-4	TRBJ2-4	-	few	TGTGCCAGCAGAGTGGGGGGAAGGATGTACTTC	CASRVGGRMYF
TRBV20-1	TRBJ2-3	-	once	TGCAGTGCTAGTAGGACCAACACAGATACGCAGTATTTT	CSASRTNTDTQYF
TRBV12-3/TRBV12-4	TRBJ2-1	-	few	TGTGCCAGCAGTTGGGTAGTCGGGAATGAGCAGTTCTTC	CASSWVVGNEQFF